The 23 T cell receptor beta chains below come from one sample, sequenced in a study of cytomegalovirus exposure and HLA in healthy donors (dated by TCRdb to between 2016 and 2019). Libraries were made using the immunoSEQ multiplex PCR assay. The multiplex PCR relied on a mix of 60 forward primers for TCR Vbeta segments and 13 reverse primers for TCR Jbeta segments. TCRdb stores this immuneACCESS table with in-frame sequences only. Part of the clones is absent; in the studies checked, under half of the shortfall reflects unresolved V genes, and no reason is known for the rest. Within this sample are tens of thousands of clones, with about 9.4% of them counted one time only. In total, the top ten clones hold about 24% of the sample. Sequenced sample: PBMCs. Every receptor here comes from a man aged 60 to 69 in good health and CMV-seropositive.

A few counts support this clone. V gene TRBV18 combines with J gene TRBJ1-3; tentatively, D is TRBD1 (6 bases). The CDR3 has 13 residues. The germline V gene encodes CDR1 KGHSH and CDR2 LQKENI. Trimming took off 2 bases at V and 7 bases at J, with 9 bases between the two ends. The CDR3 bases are TGTGCCAGCTCACCAACAGGGTTCAACACCATATATTTT. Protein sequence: CASSPTGFNTIYF.

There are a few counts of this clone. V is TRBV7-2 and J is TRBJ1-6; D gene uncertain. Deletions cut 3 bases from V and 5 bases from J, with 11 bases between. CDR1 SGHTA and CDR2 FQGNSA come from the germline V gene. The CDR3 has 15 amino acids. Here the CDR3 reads CASSFGGRDNSPLHF. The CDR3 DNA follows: TGTGCCAGCAGCTTCGGCGGCAGAGATAATTCACCCCTCCACTTT. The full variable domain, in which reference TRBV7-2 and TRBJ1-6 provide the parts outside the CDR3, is GAGVSQSPSNKVTEKGKDVELRCDPISGHTALYWYRQSLGQGLEFLIYFQGNSAPDKSGLPSDRFSAERTGGSVSTLTIQRTQQEDSAVYLCASSFGGRDNSPLHFGNGTRLTVT.

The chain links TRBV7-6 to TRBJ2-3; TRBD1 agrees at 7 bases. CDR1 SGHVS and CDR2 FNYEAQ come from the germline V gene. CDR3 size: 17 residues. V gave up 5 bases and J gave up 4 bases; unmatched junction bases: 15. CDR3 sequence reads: CASSPGTVQPGADTQYF. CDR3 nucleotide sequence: TGTGCCAGCAGCCCGGGGACAGTTCAACCCGGAGCAGATACGCAGTATTTT.

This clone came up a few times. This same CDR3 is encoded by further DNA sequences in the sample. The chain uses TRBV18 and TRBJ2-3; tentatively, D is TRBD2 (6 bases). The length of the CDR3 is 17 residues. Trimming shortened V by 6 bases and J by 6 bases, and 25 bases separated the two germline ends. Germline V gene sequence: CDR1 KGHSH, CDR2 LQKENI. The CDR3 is CASSQSPGLASRDTQYF. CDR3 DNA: TGTGCCAGCTCGCAATCCCCGGGACTCGCGAGTAGGGATACGCAGTATTTT.

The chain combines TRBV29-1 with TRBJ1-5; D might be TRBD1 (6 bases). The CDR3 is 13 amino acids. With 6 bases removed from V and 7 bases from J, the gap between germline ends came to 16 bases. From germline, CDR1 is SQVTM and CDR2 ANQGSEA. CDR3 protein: CSVVTGNRQPQHF. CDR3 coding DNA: TGCAGCGTCGTAACAGGGAATAGGCAGCCCCAGCATTTT.

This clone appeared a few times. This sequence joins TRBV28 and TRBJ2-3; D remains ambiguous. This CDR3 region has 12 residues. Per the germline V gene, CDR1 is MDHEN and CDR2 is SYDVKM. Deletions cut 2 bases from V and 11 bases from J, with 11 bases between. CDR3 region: CASSLAASGQYF. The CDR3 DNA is TGTGCCAGCAGTTTAGCTGCCTCGGGGCAGTATTTT.

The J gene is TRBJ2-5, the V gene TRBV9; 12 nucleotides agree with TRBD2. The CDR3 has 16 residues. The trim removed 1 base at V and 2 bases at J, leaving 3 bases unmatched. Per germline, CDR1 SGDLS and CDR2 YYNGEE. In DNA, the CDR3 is TGTGCCAGCAGCGTATCTAGCGGGGGGGTGCAAGAGACCCAGTACTTC. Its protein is CASSVSSGGVQETQYF.

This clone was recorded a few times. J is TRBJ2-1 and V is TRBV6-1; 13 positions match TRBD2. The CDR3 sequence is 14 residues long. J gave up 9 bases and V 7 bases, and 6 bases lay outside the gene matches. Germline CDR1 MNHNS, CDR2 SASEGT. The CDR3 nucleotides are TGTGCCAGCATTTCGGGACTAGCGGGACCTGAGCAGTTCTTC. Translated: CASISGLAGPEQFF.

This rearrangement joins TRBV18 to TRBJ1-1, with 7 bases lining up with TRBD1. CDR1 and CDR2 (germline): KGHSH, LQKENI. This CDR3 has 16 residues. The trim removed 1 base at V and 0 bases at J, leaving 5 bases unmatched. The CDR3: CASSPRQGELNTEAFF. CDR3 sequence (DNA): TGTGCCAGCTCACCACGGCAGGGGGAGTTGAACACTGAAGCTTTCTTT.

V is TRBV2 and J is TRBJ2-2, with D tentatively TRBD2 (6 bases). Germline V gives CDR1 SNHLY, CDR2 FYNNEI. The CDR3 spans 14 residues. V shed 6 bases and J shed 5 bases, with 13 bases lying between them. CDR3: CASSGPGGTGELFF. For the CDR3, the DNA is TGTGCCAGCAGCGGACCCGGGGGAACCGGGGAGCTGTTTTTT. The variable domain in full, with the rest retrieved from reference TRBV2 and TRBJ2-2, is EPEVTQTPSHQVTQMGQEVILRCVPISNHLYFYWYRQILGQKVEFLVSFYNNEISEKSEIFDDQFSVERPDGSNFTLKIRSTKLEDSAMYFCASSGPGGTGELFFGEGSRLTVL.

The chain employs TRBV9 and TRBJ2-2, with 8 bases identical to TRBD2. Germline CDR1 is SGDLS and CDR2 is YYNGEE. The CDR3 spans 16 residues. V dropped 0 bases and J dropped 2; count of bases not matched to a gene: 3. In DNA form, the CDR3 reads TGTGCCAGCAGCGTAGACGGGAGGGCCAACACCGGGGAGCTGTTTTTT. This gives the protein CASSVDGRANTGELFF. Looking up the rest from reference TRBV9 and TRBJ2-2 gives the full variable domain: DSGVTQTPKHLITATGQRVTLRCSPRSGDLSVYWYQQSLDQGLQFLIQYYNGEERAKGNILERFSAQQFPDLHSELNLSSLELGDSALYFCASSVDGRANTGELFFGEGSRLTVL.

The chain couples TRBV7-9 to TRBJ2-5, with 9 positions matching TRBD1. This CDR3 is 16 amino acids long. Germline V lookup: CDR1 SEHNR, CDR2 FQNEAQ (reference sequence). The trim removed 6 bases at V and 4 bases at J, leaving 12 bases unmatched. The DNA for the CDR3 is TGTGCCAGCAGTTCACCAGGGACAGGGAAAGGAGAGACCCAGTACTTC. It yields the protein CASSSPGTGKGETQYF.

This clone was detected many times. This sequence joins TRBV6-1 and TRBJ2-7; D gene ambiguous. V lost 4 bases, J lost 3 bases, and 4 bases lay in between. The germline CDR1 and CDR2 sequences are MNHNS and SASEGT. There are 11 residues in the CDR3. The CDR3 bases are TGTGCCAGCAGTGCTATCTACGAGCAGTACTTC. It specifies CASSAIYEQYF.

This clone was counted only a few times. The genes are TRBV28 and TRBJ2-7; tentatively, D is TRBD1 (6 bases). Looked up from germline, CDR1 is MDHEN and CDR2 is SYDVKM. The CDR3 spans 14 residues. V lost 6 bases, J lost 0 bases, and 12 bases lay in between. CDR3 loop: CASRGRGGSYEQYF. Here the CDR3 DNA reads TGTGCCAGCAGGGGGAGAGGGGGCTCCTACGAGCAGTACTTC.

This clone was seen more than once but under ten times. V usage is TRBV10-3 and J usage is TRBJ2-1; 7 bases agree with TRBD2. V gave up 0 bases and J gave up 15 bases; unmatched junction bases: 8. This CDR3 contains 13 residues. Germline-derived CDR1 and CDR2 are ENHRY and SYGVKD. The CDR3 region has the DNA TGTGCCATCAGTGAGTCTGGGCGGGAGCCCCCGTTCTTC. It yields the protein CAISESGREPPFF.

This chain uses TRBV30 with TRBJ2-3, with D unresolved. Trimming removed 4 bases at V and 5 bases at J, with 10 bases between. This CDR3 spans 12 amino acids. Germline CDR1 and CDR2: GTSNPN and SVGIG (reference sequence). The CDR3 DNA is TGTGCCTGGATCAAGACTCGAGATACGCAGTATTTT. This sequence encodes CAWIKTRDTQYF.

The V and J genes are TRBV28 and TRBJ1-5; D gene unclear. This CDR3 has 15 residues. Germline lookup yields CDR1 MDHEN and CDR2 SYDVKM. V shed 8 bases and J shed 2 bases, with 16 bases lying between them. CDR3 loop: CASRAGMLGNQPQHF. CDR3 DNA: TGTGCCAGCCGCGCGGGGATGTTGGGCAATCAGCCCCAGCATTTT.

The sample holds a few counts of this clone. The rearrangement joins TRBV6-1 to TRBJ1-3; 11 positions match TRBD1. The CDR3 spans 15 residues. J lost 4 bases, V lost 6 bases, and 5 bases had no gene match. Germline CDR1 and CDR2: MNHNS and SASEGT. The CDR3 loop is CASSRTGGNGNTIYF. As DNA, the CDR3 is TGTGCCAGCAGCAGGACAGGGGGCAACGGAAACACCATATATTTT.

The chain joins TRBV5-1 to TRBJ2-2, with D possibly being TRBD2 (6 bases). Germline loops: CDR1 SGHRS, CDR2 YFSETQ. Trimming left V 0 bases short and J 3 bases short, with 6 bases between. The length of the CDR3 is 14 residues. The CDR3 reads CASSLGDYTGELFF. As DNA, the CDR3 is TGCGCCAGCAGCTTGGGGGACTACACCGGGGAGCTGTTTTTT.

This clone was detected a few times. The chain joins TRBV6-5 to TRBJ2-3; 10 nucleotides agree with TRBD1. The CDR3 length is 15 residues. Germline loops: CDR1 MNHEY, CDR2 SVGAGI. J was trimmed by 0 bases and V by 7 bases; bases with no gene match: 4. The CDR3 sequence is CASKRTGGSTDTQYF. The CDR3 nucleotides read TGTGCCAGCAAAAGGACAGGGGGTAGCACAGATACGCAGTATTTT.

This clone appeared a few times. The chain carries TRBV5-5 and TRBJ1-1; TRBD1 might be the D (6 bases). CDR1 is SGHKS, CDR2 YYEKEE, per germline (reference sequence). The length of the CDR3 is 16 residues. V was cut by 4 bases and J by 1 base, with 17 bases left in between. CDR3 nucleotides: TGTGCCAGCAGCCGCGGGTACAGGGTCGGGAACACTGAAGCTTTCTTT. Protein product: CASSRGYRVGNTEAFF.

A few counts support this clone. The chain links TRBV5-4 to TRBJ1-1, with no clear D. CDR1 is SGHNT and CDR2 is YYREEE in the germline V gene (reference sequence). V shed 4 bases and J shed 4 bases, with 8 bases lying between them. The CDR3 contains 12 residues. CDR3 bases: TGTGCCAGCAGCCGGGCGGGCACTGAAGCTTTCTTT. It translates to CASSRAGTEAFF.

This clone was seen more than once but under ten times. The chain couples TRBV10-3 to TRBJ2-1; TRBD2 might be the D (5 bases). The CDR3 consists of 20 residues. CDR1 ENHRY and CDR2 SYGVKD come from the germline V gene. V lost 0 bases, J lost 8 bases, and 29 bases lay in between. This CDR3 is CAISESAQLRSPLVRDEQFF. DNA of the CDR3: TGTGCCATCAGTGAGTCTGCCCAACTACGATCACCGTTGGTGAGGGATGAGCAGTTCTTC.